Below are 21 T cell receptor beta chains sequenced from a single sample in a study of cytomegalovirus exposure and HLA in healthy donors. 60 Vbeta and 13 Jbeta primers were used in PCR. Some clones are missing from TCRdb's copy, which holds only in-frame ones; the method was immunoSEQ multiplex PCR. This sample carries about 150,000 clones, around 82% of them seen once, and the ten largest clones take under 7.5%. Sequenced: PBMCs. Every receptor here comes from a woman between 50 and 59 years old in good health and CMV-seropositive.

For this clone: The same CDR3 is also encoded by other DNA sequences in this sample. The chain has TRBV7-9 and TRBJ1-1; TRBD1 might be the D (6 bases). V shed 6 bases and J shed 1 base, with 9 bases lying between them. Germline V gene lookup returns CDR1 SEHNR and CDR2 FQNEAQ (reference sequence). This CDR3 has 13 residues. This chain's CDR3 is CASSPTGNTEAFF. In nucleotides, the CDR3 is TGTGCCAGCAGTCCGACAGGGAACACTGAAGCTTTCTTT.

In nucleotides, the CDR3 is TGTGCCTGTCAACCTGACCGGGACAGGGCCTTCAATGAGCAGTTCTTC. Protein: CACQPDRDRAFNEQFF. V and J are TRBV30 and TRBJ2-1; 9 bases align to TRBD1. The CDR3 sequence is 16 residues long. Losses at the gene ends were 6 bases for V and 6 bases for J; bases not matched to a gene: 15. The germline V gene encodes CDR1 GTSNPN and CDR2 SVGIG (reference sequence). Full variable domain (outside the CDR3, taken from reference TRBV30 and TRBJ2-1): SQTIHQWPATLVQPVGSPLSLECTVEGTSNPNLYWYRQAAGRGLQLLFYSVGIGQISSEVPQNLSASRPQDRQFILSSKKLLLSDSGFYLCACQPDRDRAFNEQFFGPGTRLTVL.

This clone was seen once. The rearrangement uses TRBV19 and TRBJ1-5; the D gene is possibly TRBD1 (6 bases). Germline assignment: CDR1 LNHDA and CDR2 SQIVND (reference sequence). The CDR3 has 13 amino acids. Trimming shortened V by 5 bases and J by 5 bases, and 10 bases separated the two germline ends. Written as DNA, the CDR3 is TGTGCCAGTAGTGGACACAGGGATCAGCCCCAGCATTTT. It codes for CASSGHRDQPQHF.

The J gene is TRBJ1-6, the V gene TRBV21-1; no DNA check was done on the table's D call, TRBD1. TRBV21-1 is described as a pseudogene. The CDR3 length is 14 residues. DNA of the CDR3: TGTGCCAGCCCTTACAGGGGCCATAATTCACCCCTCCACTTT. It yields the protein CASPYRGHNSPLHF.

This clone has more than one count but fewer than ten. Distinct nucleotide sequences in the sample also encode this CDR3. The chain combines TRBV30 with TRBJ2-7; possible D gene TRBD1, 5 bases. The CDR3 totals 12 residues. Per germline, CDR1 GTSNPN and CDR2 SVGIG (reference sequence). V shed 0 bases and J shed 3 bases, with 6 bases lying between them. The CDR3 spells CAWSVRGYEQYF. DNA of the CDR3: TGTGCCTGGAGTGTAAGGGGCTACGAGCAGTACTTC.

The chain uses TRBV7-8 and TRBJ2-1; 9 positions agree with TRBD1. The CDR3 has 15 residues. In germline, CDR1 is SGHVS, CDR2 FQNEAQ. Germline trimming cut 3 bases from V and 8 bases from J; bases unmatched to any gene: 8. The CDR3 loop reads CASSFAGTGRHEQFF. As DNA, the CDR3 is TGTGCCAGCAGCTTCGCCGGGACAGGGCGACATGAGCAGTTCTTC.

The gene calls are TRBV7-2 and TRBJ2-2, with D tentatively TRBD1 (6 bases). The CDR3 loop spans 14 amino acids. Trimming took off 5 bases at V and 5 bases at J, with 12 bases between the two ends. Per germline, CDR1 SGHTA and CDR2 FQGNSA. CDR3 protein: CASSRETGTGELFF. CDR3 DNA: TGTGCCAGCAGCAGGGAGACAGGTACCGGGGAGCTGTTTTTT.

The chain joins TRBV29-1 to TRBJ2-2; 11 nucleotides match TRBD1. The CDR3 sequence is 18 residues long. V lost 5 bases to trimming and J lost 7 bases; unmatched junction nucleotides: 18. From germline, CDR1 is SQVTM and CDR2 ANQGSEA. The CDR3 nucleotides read TGCAGCGTTAGCCAGCCACACCGGGGAGGGACAGGGGGCGGGGAGCTGTTTTTT. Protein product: CSVSQPHRGGTGGGELFF.

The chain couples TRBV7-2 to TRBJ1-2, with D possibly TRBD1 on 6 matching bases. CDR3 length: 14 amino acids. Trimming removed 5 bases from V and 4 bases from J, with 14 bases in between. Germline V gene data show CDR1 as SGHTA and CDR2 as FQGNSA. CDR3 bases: TGTGCCAGCAGCCGGGGGGGCCTCGGCTATGGCTACACCTTC. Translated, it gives CASSRGGLGYGYTF.

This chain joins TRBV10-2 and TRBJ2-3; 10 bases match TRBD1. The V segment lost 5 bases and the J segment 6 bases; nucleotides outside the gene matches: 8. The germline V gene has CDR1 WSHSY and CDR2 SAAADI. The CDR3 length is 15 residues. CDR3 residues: CASSRQGAWKDTQYF. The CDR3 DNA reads TGCGCCAGCAGTCGACAGGGGGCTTGGAAGGATACGCAGTATTTT.

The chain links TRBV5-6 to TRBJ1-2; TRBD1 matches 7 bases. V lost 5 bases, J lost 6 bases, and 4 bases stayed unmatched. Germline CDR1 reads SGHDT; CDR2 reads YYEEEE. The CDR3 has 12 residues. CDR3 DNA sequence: TGTGCCAGCAGAGCGACAGGGAATGGCTACACCTTC. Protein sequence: CASRATGNGYTF. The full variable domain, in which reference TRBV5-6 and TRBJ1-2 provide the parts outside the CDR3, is DAGVTQSPTHLIKTRGQQVTLRCSPKSGHDTVSWYQQALGQGPQFIFQYYEEEERQRGNFPDRFSGHQFPNYSSELNVNALLLGDSALYLCASRATGNGYTFGSGTRLTVV.

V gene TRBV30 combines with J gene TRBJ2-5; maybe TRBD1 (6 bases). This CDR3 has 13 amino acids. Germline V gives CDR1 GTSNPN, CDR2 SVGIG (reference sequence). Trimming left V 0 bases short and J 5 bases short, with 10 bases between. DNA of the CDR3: TGTGCCTGGAGTGTTTTTAGGGGGGAGACCCAGTACTTC. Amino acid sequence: CAWSVFRGETQYF.

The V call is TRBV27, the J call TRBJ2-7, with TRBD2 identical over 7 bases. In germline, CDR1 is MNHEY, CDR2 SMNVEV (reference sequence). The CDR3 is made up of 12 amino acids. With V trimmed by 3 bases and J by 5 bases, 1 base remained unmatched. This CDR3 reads CASSFAGDEQYF. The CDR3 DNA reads TGTGCCAGCAGTTTTGCGGGGGACGAGCAGTACTTC.

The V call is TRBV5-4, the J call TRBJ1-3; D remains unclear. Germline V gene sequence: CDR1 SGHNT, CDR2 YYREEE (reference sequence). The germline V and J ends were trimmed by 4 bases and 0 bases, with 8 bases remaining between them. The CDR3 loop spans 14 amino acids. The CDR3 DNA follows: TGTGCCAGCAGCCCCGGGGACTCTGGAAACACCATATATTTT. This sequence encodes CASSPGDSGNTIYF.

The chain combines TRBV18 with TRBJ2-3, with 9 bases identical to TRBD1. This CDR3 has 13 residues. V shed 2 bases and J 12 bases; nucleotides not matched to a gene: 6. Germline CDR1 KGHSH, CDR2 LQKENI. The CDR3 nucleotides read TGTGCCAGCTCACCAATGGGACAGGGAGCACAGTATTTT. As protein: CASSPMGQGAQYF. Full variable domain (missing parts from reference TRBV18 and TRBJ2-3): NAGVMQNPRHLVRRRGQEARLRCSPMKGHSHVYWYRQLPEEGLKFMVYLQKENIIDESGMPKERFSAEFPKEGPSILRIQQVVRGDSAAYFCASSPMGQGAQYFGPGTRLTVL.

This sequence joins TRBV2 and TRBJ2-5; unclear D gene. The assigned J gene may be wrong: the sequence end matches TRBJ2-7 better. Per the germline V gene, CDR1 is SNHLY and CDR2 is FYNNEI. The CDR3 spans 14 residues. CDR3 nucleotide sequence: TGTGCCAGCAGTGAGGTCGGCGGATTCTACGAGCAGTACTTC. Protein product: CASSEVGGFYEQYF.

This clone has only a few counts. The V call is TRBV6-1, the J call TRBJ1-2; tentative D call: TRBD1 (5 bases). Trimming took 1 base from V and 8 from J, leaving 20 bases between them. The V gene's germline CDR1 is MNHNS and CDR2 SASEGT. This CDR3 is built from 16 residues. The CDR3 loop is CASSEGPGARGAGYTF. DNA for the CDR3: TGTGCCAGCAGTGAAGGTCCCGGGGCGCGGGGCGCAGGCTACACCTTC.

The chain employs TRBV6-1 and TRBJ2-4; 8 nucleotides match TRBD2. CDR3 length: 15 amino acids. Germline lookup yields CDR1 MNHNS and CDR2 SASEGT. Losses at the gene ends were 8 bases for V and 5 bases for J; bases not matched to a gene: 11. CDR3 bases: TGTGCCAGCGTCGGGGGGGCGACGGGCCAAAACATTCAGTACTTC. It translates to CASVGGATGQNIQYF.

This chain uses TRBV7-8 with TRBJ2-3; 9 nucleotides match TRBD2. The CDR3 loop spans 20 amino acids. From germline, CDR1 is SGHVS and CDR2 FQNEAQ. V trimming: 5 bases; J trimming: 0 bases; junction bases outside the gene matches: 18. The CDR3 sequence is CASSVPSRAGGKASTDTQYF. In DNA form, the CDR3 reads TGTGCCAGCAGCGTACCCTCGCGGGCGGGGGGGAAGGCTAGCACAGATACGCAGTATTTT.

The CDR3 DNA reads TGTGCCAGCAGTGGACTAGCGGGGGATAAAAATGCGCAGTATTTT. It encodes CASSGLAGDKNAQYF. This sequence joins TRBV2 and TRBJ2-3, with 12 positions matching TRBD2. The germline V gene encodes CDR1 SNHLY and CDR2 FYNNEI. With 4 bases clipped from V and 10 bases from J, the junction kept 9 bases outside the gene matches. The CDR3 runs to 15 residues.

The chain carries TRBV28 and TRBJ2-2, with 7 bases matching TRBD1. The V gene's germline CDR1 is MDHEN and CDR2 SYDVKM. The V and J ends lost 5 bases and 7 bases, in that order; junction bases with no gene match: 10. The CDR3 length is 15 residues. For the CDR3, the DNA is TGTGCCAGCAGTCCGCACAGGGGTTGGGGCGGGGAGCTGTTTTTT. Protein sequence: CASSPHRGWGGELFF.